This TCR beta chain is from a study of T cell changes during pregnancy in multiple sclerosis. Sequenced by immunoSEQ multiplex PCR; TCRdb stores in-frame clones only, minus some. The sample contains more than 45,000 clones, approximately 92% of which appear only once. The CDR3 is 14 residues long. The receptor was isolated from a female donor with multiple sclerosis, enrolled in a pregnancy study. The sample consisted of CD4+ T cells from peripheral blood mononuclear cells, taken after pregnancy. This chain connects TRBV21-1 to TRBJ2-6; TRBD2 was called by the table and not checked on the DNA. TRBV21-1 is deemed a pseudogene. CDR3 DNA sequence: TGTGCCAGCAGACCGAGCTCTGGGGCCAACGTCCTGACTTTC. Protein sequence: CASRPSSGANVLTF.